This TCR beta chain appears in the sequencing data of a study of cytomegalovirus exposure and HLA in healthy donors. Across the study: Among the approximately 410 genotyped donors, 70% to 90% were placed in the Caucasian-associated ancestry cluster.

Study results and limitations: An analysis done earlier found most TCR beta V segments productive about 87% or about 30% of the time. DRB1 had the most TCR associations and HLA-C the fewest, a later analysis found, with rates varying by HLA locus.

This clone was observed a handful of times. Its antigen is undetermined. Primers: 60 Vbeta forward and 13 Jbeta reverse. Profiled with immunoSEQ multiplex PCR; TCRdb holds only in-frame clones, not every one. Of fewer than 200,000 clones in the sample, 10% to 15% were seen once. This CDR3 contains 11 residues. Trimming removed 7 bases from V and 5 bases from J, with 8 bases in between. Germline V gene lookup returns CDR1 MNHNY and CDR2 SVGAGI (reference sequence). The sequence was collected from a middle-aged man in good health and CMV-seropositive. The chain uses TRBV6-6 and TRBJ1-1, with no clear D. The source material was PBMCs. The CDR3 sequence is CASTGETEAFF. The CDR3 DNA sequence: TGTGCCAGCACCGGGGAAACTGAAGCTTTCTTT.